This T cell receptor beta chain is drawn from a study of T cell responses to AZD1222 COVID-19 vaccine. Whole-study results and caveats: Samples come after the peak T cell response, not at day 14. The study found vaccine-associated CD4 TCRs spanning spike, dominant at 160-218 and 743-854. The donor group comprised mostly white British people and more females; the analysis possibly underestimated clonal diversity. Only 5 or 6 people who got AZD1222 tested seropositive at baseline.

The CDR3 has 11 amino acids. Trimming took off 1 base at V and 6 bases at J, with 4 bases between the two ends. Germline CDR1 reads MGHDK; CDR2 reads SYGVNS. As for this clone: Its specificity is not known.

Some clones are missing from TCRdb's copy, which holds only in-frame ones; the method was immunoSEQ multiplex PCR. The sample shows 100,000 to 110,000 clones, around nine tenths of them seen only once. This sequence joins TRBV25-1 and TRBJ2-7, with no clear D. This TCR derives from an adult in good health. This specimen was peripheral blood, taken on day 0 of AZD1222 vaccination. CDR3 residues: CASSEFGEQYF. The CDR3 nucleotides are TGTGCCAGCAGTGAATTTGGCGAGCAGTACTTC.